One sample yielded the 21 T cell receptor beta chains listed below, sequenced in a study of cytomegalovirus exposure and HLA in healthy donors. Clones were sequenced by immunoSEQ multiplex PCR, and TCRdb holds only the in-frame ones, with some missing. Altogether about 160,000 clones are present, approximately 86% being singletons, with the ten largest covering 2% to 2.5%. The sample was PBMCs. Source of these receptors: a woman between 18 and 29 years old in good health and CMV-seronegative.

This chain joins TRBV2 and TRBJ2-1, with 7 bases matching TRBD1. CDR1 is SNHLY, CDR2 FYNNEI, per germline. The CDR3 loop spans 14 amino acids. Trimming at V came to 4 bases and at J to 2 bases, leaving 2 bases not matched to a gene. The CDR3 loop is CASSGQGAYNEQFF. In DNA form, the CDR3 reads TGTGCCAGCAGTGGACAGGGTGCCTACAATGAGCAGTTCTTC.

This chain links TRBV7-9 with TRBJ2-7, with 11 positions matching TRBD2. The CDR3 loop spans 14 amino acids. Unmatched junction bases numbered 8, after V lost 7 bases and J lost 6 bases. In germline, CDR1 is SEHNR, CDR2 FQNEAQ (reference sequence). The CDR3 is CASTAGTSGSEQYF. In nucleotides, the CDR3 is TGTGCCAGCACCGCCGGGACTAGCGGCTCCGAGCAGTACTTC. The full variable domain, with the rest looked up from reference TRBV7-9 and TRBJ2-7, is DTGVSQNPRHKITKRGQNVTFRCDPISEHNRLYWYRQTLGQGPEFLTYFQNEAQLEKSRLLSDRFSAERPKGSFSTLEIQRTEQGDSAMYLCASTAGTSGSEQYFGPGTRLTVT.

The chain links TRBV5-1 to TRBJ1-4; D ambiguous. V was pared by 4 bases and J by 4 bases, with 14 bases between. The length of the CDR3 is 15 residues. From germline, CDR1 is SGHRS and CDR2 YFSETQ. The CDR3 sequence is CASSLHAGYNEKLFF. The DNA for the CDR3 is TGCGCCAGCAGCCTTCACGCGGGATATAATGAAAAACTGTTTTTT.

In this sample, this clone turned up a few times. The chain uses TRBV7-9 and TRBJ1-4, with a tentative D call TRBD1 (6 bases). There are 14 residues in the CDR3. Germline CDR1 and CDR2: SEHNR and FQNEAQ (reference sequence). V lost 5 bases and J 4 bases, leaving 11 bases between the germline ends. Here the CDR3 DNA reads TGTGCCAGCAGCGCTGGACAGCTTAATGAAAAACTGTTTTTT. Amino acid sequence: CASSAGQLNEKLFF.

DNA of the CDR3: TGTGCCAGCCAGGTGGGACTAGCGGGATTCCACAATGAGCAGTTCTTC. Protein product: CASQVGLAGFHNEQFF. V usage is TRBV27 and J usage is TRBJ2-1, with 13 bases matching TRBD2. This CDR3 contains 16 residues. Germline values: CDR1 MNHEY, CDR2 SMNVEV (reference sequence). J gave up 5 bases and V 8 bases, and 9 bases lay outside the gene matches.

The V gene is TRBV5-1, the J gene TRBJ2-6; D gene unclear. From germline, CDR1 is SGHRS and CDR2 YFSETQ. The CDR3 runs 18 residues. Deletions cut 0 bases from V and 1 base from J, with 14 bases between. The CDR3 protein is CASSLEALLASGANVLTF. CDR3 bases: TGCGCCAGCAGCTTGGAAGCACTACTGGCTTCTGGGGCCAACGTCCTGACTTTC.

The chain combines TRBV5-1 with TRBJ2-5, with 7 bases matching TRBD2. The CDR3 has 13 residues. The ends lost 4 bases at V and 2 bases at J; junction bases unmatched: 2. Germline CDR1 is SGHRS and CDR2 is YFSETQ. The CDR3 region is CASSVGLQETQYF. The CDR3 DNA reads TGCGCCAGCAGCGTGGGACTACAAGAGACCCAGTACTTC.

V and J are TRBV9 and TRBJ1-2; 7 bases match TRBD1. The CDR3 has 13 amino acids. Looked up from germline, CDR1 is SGDLS and CDR2 is YYNGEE. With 2 bases clipped from V and 8 bases from J, the junction kept 6 bases outside the gene matches. The CDR3 reads CASSVDREGGYTF. DNA for the CDR3: TGTGCCAGCAGCGTTGACAGGGAAGGCGGCTACACCTTC. Supplemented by reference TRBV9 and TRBJ1-2, the full variable domain reads DSGVTQTPKHLITATGQRVTLRCSPRSGDLSVYWYQQSLDQGLQFLIQYYNGEERAKGNILERFSAQQFPDLHSELNLSSLELGDSALYFCASSVDREGGYTFGSGTRLTVV.

The chain is built from TRBV21-1 and TRBJ1-2; TRBD1, as called in the table, went unchecked against the DNA. TRBV21-1 is a pseudogene locus. The CDR3 runs 17 residues. CDR3 sequence: CASPRDSALRFDYGYTF. In nucleotides, the CDR3 is TGTGCCAGCCCTAGGGACAGCGCGTTGAGGTTCGACTATGGCTACACCTTC.

The gene calls are TRBV6-6 and TRBJ1-1, with 10 positions matching TRBD1. Germline CDR1 and CDR2: MNHNY and SVGAGI (reference sequence). This CDR3 comprises 14 residues. Losses at the gene ends were 5 bases for V and 6 bases for J; bases not matched to a gene: 6. DNA for the CDR3: TGTGCCAGCAGTACGACAGGGGGCGCCCCTGAAGCTTTCTTT. It yields the protein CASSTTGGAPEAFF.

This chain connects TRBV15 to TRBJ1-1; D gene uncertain. The V end lost 1 base, the J end lost 0 bases, and 9 bases lay between the germline ends. CDR1 is LNHNV, CDR2 YYDKDF, per germline (reference sequence). The CDR3 sequence is 15 residues long. In DNA, the CDR3 is TGTGCCACCAGCAGAGTTGGAGGCATGAACACTGAAGCTTTCTTT. Its translation is CATSRVGGMNTEAFF. The full variable domain, completed using reference TRBV15 and TRBJ1-1, is DAMVIQNPRYQVTQFGKPVTLSCSQTLNHNVMYWYQQKSSQAPKLLFHYYDKDFNNEADTPDNFQSRRPNTSFCFLDIRSPGLGDTAMYLCATSRVGGMNTEAFFGQGTRLTVV.

The chain couples TRBV6-1 to TRBJ1-1, with D unresolved. Germline V gene sequence: CDR1 MNHNS, CDR2 SASEGT. This CDR3 spans 13 amino acids. The V end lost 5 bases, the J end lost 1 base, and 8 bases lay between the germline ends. The CDR3 DNA follows: TGTGCCAGCAGTACGACACGGAACACTGAAGCTTTCTTT. Amino acids: CASSTTRNTEAFF.

The chain has TRBV2 and TRBJ2-5, with 9 bases matching TRBD2. This CDR3 comprises 16 residues. Looked up from germline, CDR1 is SNHLY and CDR2 is FYNNEI. J gave up 3 bases and V 8 bases, and 13 bases lay outside the gene matches. CDR3 residues: CASLTATIAGEETQYF. As DNA, the CDR3 is TGTGCCAGCCTCACAGCAACAATAGCGGGGGAAGAGACCCAGTACTTC.

V usage is TRBV29-1 and J usage is TRBJ2-1; 8 bases agree with TRBD1. From germline, CDR1 is SQVTM and CDR2 ANQGSEA. The V and J ends lost 6 bases and 4 bases, in that order; junction bases with no gene match: 5. CDR3 length: 13 amino acids. Here the CDR3 DNA reads TGCAGCGTCCCCGGACAGGGTTACAATGAGCAGTTCTTC. Translation: CSVPGQGYNEQFF.

This clone was observed a handful of times. The chain is built from TRBV2 and TRBJ1-5; 7 nucleotides agree with TRBD1. This CDR3 has 14 residues. Germline V gene sequence: CDR1 SNHLY, CDR2 FYNNEI. Trimming took 5 bases from V and 3 from J; bases not matched to a gene: 4. The CDR3 sequence is CASSFDRVNQPQHF. DNA for the CDR3: TGTGCCAGCAGTTTCGACAGGGTCAATCAGCCCCAGCATTTT.

This clone was counted once. V is TRBV19 and J is TRBJ1-1; 8 bases fit TRBD1. Germline CDR1 LNHDA, CDR2 SQIVND (reference sequence). The CDR3 runs to 14 residues. V trimming: 6 bases; J trimming: 11 bases; junction bases outside the gene matches: 14. The CDR3 here is CASSDTGGRLAAFF. The CDR3 region has the DNA TGTGCCAGTAGCGATACAGGGGGTCGGTTGGCTGCTTTCTTT.

The J gene is TRBJ2-2, the V gene TRBV5-1; weak D call: TRBD1 (5 bases). The CDR3 totals 15 residues. The germline V gene has CDR1 SGHRS and CDR2 YFSETQ. V was pared by 2 bases and J by 5 bases, with 13 bases between. CDR3 residues: CASSFFQGRTGELFF. The CDR3 DNA follows: TGCGCCAGCAGCTTCTTCCAGGGAAGGACCGGGGAGCTGTTTTTT. Variable domain in full (rest from reference TRBV5-1 and TRBJ2-2): KAGVTQTPRYLIKTRGQQVTLSCSPISGHRSVSWYQQTPGQGLQFLFEYFSETQRNKGNFPGRFSGRQFSNSRSEMNVSTLELGDSALYLCASSFFQGRTGELFFGEGSRLTVL.

This clone was seen a handful of times. This chain connects TRBV12-2 to TRBJ2-7; TRBD1 reflects the table's D call only, with no check against the DNA. TRBV12-2 represents a pseudogene. The CDR3 contains 14 residues. This CDR3 reads CASRFRVGSHEQYF. CDR3 DNA: TGTGCAAGTCGCTTCAGGGTAGGATCGCACGAGCAGTACTTC.

The chain recombines TRBV4-3 with TRBJ1-2; D gene uncertain. CDR1 and CDR2 from the germline V gene are LGHNA and YSLEER. This CDR3 is built from 15 residues. Deletions cut 1 base from V and 8 bases from J, with 17 bases between. Here the CDR3 DNA reads TGCGCCAGCAGCCAAGCCCCCTACTCGACGGGGGGCTACACCTTC. Its translation: CASSQAPYSTGGYTF.

The table lists this clone with a count of one. V usage is TRBV5-1 and J usage is TRBJ2-1; D may be TRBD2 (6 bases). The CDR3 covers 14 residues. The V and J ends lost 4 bases and 1 base respectively, with 9 bases between them. Germline values: CDR1 SGHRS, CDR2 YFSETQ. The CDR3: CASSIGSSYNEQFF. The CDR3 nucleotides read TGCGCCAGCAGCATCGGGAGTTCCTACAATGAGCAGTTCTTC. Combining the CDR3 with reference TRBV5-1 and TRBJ2-1 gives the whole variable domain KAGVTQTPRYLIKTRGQQVTLSCSPISGHRSVSWYQQTPGQGLQFLFEYFSETQRNKGNFPGRFSGRQFSNSRSEMNVSTLELGDSALYLCASSIGSSYNEQFFGPGTRLTVL.

This chain connects TRBV7-2 to TRBJ2-2; 8 nucleotides match TRBD2. Germline assignment: CDR1 SGHTA and CDR2 FQGNSA. J was trimmed by 10 bases and V by 5 bases; bases with no gene match: 15. CDR3 length: 16 amino acids. CDR3 nucleotides: TGTGCCAGCAGCCAAAATAGGGCCTTAGCGGGGTCGGAGCTGTTTTTT. This sequence encodes CASSQNRALAGSELFF. Full variable domain (rest looked up from reference TRBV7-2 and TRBJ2-2): GAGVSQSPSNKVTEKGKDVELRCDPISGHTALYWYRQSLGQGLEFLIYFQGNSAPDKSGLPSDRFSAERTGGSVSTLTIQRTQQEDSAVYLCASSQNRALAGSELFFGEGSRLTVL.